Below are 17 T cell receptor beta chains sequenced from a single sample in a study of lymphopenia after photon versus proton radiotherapy. Only in-frame clones appear in the TCRdb table, and some are missing; sequencing was by immunoSEQ multiplex PCR. Altogether almost 3,000 clones are present, approximately 94% being singletons, with the ten largest covering 1.9%. The sequenced sample was peripheral blood, obtained from a patient treated with photon-based radiotherapy. Receptors were obtained from a woman in her seventies with pancreatic cancer.

The V and J genes are TRBV10-3 and TRBJ2-7; perhaps TRBD1 as D (6 bases). This CDR3 has 13 amino acids. Germline V gives CDR1 ENHRY, CDR2 SYGVKD. V was trimmed by 5 bases and J by 7 bases, leaving 15 bases between them. The CDR3 reads CAISPDRIQEQYF. The CDR3 DNA sequence: TGTGCCATCAGTCCGGACAGAATCCAGGAGCAGTACTTC.

V is TRBV7-2 and J is TRBJ2-7; TRBD2 matches at 7 bases. CDR1 and CDR2 from the germline V gene are SGHTA and FQGNSA. The CDR3 loop spans 18 amino acids. J was trimmed by 4 bases and V by 0 bases; bases with no gene match: 15. CDR3 in amino acids: CASSLAFQREGLIYEQYF. CDR3 coding DNA: TGTGCCAGCAGCTTAGCGTTTCAGAGGGAGGGACTCATTTACGAGCAGTACTTC.

V gene TRBV4-3 combines with J gene TRBJ2-3; weak D call: TRBD2 (6 bases). The CDR3 extends over 14 amino acids. V dropped 5 bases and J dropped 0 bases, with 9 bases sitting between them. The germline V gene encodes CDR1 LGHNA and CDR2 YSLEER. The DNA of the CDR3 is TGCGCCAGCAGCTCTAGCGCTAGCACAGATACGCAGTATTTT. Encoded protein: CASSSSASTDTQYF.

This clone occurred a few times. This chain connects TRBV29-1 to TRBJ2-2, with D perhaps being TRBD1 or TRBD2 (6 bases each). This CDR3 region has 13 residues. Trimming stripped 4 bases from V and 3 bases from J, with 9 bases between. Germline lookup yields CDR1 SQVTM and CDR2 ANQGSEA. The CDR3 coding sequence is TGCAGCGTTGGCGGGACATACACCGGGGAGCTGTTTTTT. It translates to CSVGGTYTGELFF.

The chain is built from TRBV6-6 and TRBJ1-1; 8 bases match TRBD1. The germline gives CDR1 MNHNY, CDR2 SVGAGI (reference sequence). The length of the CDR3 is 14 residues. Germline trimming cut 4 bases from V and 1 base from J; bases unmatched to any gene: 2. The CDR3 is CASSSTGENTEAFF. Written as DNA, the CDR3 is TGTGCCAGCAGTTCGACAGGGGAGAACACTGAAGCTTTCTTT.

This clone has only one observation. This sequence joins TRBV12-2 and TRBJ2-2; TRBD2 is the table's D call, not checked against the DNA. TRBV12-2 is labeled a pseudogene. CDR3 size: 18 residues. The CDR3 protein is CASRLGAPGLAATGELFF. CDR3 nucleotides: TGTGCAAGTCGCTTAGGCGCGCCGGGACTAGCGGCGACCGGGGAGCTGTTTTTT.

V usage is TRBV29-1 and J usage is TRBJ2-2, with D possibly matching TRBD1 (6 bases). Germline CDR1 SQVTM, CDR2 ANQGSEA. Trimming removed 6 bases from V and 1 base from J, with 12 bases in between. This CDR3 spans 14 amino acids. CDR3 in amino acids: CSVTGTKNTGELFF. Here the CDR3 DNA reads TGCAGCGTAACCGGGACAAAGAACACCGGGGAGCTGTTTTTT.

The rearrangement links TRBV7-2 to TRBJ1-2, with D possibly TRBD1 on 6 matching bases. V dropped 0 bases and J dropped 4 bases, with 18 bases sitting between them. CDR3 length equals 17 residues. Germline V gene lookup returns CDR1 SGHTA and CDR2 FQGNSA. CDR3 in amino acids: CASSLALRIRDTYGYTF. CDR3 bases: TGTGCCAGCAGCTTAGCGCTAAGGATTCGGGACACCTATGGCTACACCTTC.

The chain uses TRBV9 and TRBJ1-3; weak D call: TRBD1 (6 bases). The CDR3 is 16 residues long. Trimming left V 2 bases short and J 0 bases short, with 12 bases between. Germline CDR1 is SGDLS and CDR2 is YYNGEE. CDR3: CASSVSDRHSGNTIYF. CDR3 DNA sequence: TGTGCCAGCAGCGTTAGTGACAGGCACTCTGGAAACACCATATATTTT.

The chain carries TRBV20-1 and TRBJ2-5; D is unresolved. V was trimmed by 6 bases and J by 2 bases, leaving 4 bases between them. The CDR3 spans 10 residues. Germline CDR1 is DFQATT and CDR2 is SNEGSKA (reference sequence). Written as DNA, the CDR3 is TGCAGTGCAGCACAAGAGACCCAGTACTTC. Protein sequence: CSAAQETQYF.

The rearrangement links TRBV9 to TRBJ1-1; D ambiguous. CDR3 length equals 14 residues. The germline V and J ends were trimmed by 1 base and 0 bases, with 7 bases remaining between them. Germline lookup yields CDR1 SGDLS and CDR2 YYNGEE. The CDR3 nucleotides read TGTGCCAGCAGCGTATCCCCAATGAACACTGAAGCTTTCTTT. Translation: CASSVSPMNTEAFF.

The chain recombines TRBV28 with TRBJ1-5; possibly TRBD1 for D (5 bases). This CDR3 has 16 residues. Deletions cut 1 base from V and 7 bases from J, with 17 bases between. Germline V CDR1 and CDR2: MDHEN, SYDVKM. CDR3 region: CASSLYGQGGGQPQHF. CDR3 DNA sequence: TGTGCCAGCAGTTTATATGGGCAGGGTGGAGGGCAGCCCCAGCATTTT.

CDR3 nucleotide sequence: TGTGCCAGCAGCGCACTAGCGGGCCCGAACACCGGGGAGCTGTTTTTT. The encoded protein is CASSALAGPNTGELFF. V and J are TRBV7-2 and TRBJ2-2; TRBD2 agrees at 9 bases. After removal of 5 bases from V and 0 bases from J, the junction contained 4 bases not matched to a gene. CDR3 length equals 16 residues. The V gene's germline CDR1 is SGHTA and CDR2 FQGNSA.

V gene TRBV6-5 combines with J gene TRBJ1-2; D might be TRBD1 (6 bases). The germline CDR1 and CDR2 sequences are MNHEY and SVGAGI. Between the trimmed V and J ends, which lost 6 bases and 5 bases, there was a span of 16 bases. The CDR3 covers 14 residues. The chain's CDR3 is CASSPSGGGYGYTF. The CDR3 nucleotides read TGTGCCAGCAGCCCCTCGGGGGGCGGTTATGGCTACACCTTC.

The CDR3 DNA follows: TGCGCCAGCAGCTTGGATTACGGGAACACTGAAGCTTTCTTT. Encoded protein: CASSLDYGNTEAFF. V gene TRBV5-1 combines with J gene TRBJ1-1; the D is unclear. Trimming removed 0 bases from V and 1 base from J, with 7 bases in between. The CDR3 length is 14 residues. Germline V gives CDR1 SGHRS, CDR2 YFSETQ.

This clone was detected only once. The chain uses TRBV15 and TRBJ2-7, with TRBD2 identical over 14 bases. Germline V CDR1 and CDR2: LNHNV, YYDKDF (reference sequence). V was clipped by 5 bases and J by 6 bases; unmatched bases: 6. This CDR3 contains 15 residues. CDR3 nucleotides: TGTGCCACCAGCTCCGACGGGACTAGCGGGAGCGAGCAGTACTTC. Its translation is CATSSDGTSGSEQYF.

This sequence joins TRBV5-1 and TRBJ1-2; D gene unclear. Between the trimmed V and J ends, which lost 0 bases and 5 bases, there was a span of 11 bases. Germline CDR1 SGHRS, CDR2 YFSETQ. The CDR3 spans 14 residues. In DNA form, the CDR3 reads TGCGCCAGCAGCTTGGGTAAATCGGGGTATGGCTACACCTTC. It encodes CASSLGKSGYGYTF.